This paragraph reports one T cell receptor (beta chain). Its antigen is currently unknown. This sample was included in a study of cytomegalovirus exposure and HLA in healthy donors. Germline V CDR1 and CDR2: LGHNA, YSLEER. V trimming: 2 bases; J trimming: 9 bases; junction bases outside the gene matches: 12. The length of the CDR3 is 16 residues. Researchers ran the PCR with 60 Vbeta and 13 Jbeta primers. The assay was immunoSEQ multiplex PCR, and TCRdb's table has in-frame clones only and misses some. The sample records 100,000 or so clones, 65% to 75% being singletons. Study-level points and caveats: The authors listed approximately 160 TCR beta chains as cytomegalovirus-associated. A later analysis associated 15,000 or so TCR beta sequences with HLA alleles at a 0.05 false discovery rate.

The rearrangement links TRBV4-3 to TRBJ2-1, with 8 nucleotides matching TRBD2. This sequence was found in a woman aged 18-29 years in good health and CMV-seropositive. Sequencing input: PBMCs. The CDR3, as DNA: TGCGCCAGCAGCCAATCTACTGGACTAGCCGGGGGTGAGCAGTTCTTC. Its protein is CASSQSTGLAGGEQFF.